Described below is a single T cell receptor (beta chain) sequence and its context. What it recognizes is unknown. Antigen-specific CD4+ T cells were expanded with viral peptide pools in the ViraFEST assay before sequencing. Isolating CD4+ T cells followed approximately 11 days of culture. This person's SARS-CoV-2 infection, confirmed by PCR, occurred between March and December 2020. They grew two million PBMC in each well, adding around 10 IU/ml IL-2 and 10 ug/ml peptides. This record comes from a study of vaccination effects on CD4 cells after COVID-19. Study in general: A couple of convalescent donors provided samples 16 days and one week before vaccination.

The data were produced by immunoSEQ multiplex PCR, yet TCRdb's version contains in-frame clones alone and is incomplete. The data show 20,000 to 30,000 clones, about 77% seen once. General study points: Long after vaccination, the clones induced by infection and by vaccine shrank markedly in size.

Trimming removed 5 bases from V and 4 bases from J, with 11 bases in between. The CDR3 is made up of 13 amino acids. CDR1 is SGHTA and CDR2 is FQGTGA in the germline V gene. The origin of this receptor is a human donor who had a prior SARS-CoV-2 infection. J is TRBJ1-1 and V is TRBV7-3; TRBD1 is a possible D gene (6 bases). Sequences were derived from CD4+ T cells from PBMCs cultured with HCoV-NL63 spike peptides, sampled before COVID-19 vaccination. The CDR3, as DNA: TGTGCCAGCAGCCTGACAGGAGGCACTGAAGCTTTCTTT. It encodes CASSLTGGTEAFF.